The rows below give T cell receptor beta chains drawn from one sample of a study of T-cell reconstitution after alpha-beta-depleted transplantation in children. MiXCR was run by TCRdb on the PCR reads, yielding one entry per CDR3 protein. The data contain some 43,000 distinct CDR3 sequences, about 9.3% of them seen just once; the ten biggest clones take up 27%. The sample here was PBMCs, mostly from graft donor cells, taken 60 days after TCRalphabeta/CD19-depleted stem cell transplant. Source of these receptors: a male patient aged 2-15 years who had a stem cell transplant for chronic granulomatous disease, so the T cells may come from the graft donor. The CDR3 runs from the conserved cysteine through the conserved F or W. D genes are given only for firm matches. The size field is filled for only some rows; it gives once, few, many or a size class.

clone size: many
D gene: TRBD2
V gene: TRBV2
J gene: TRBJ2-7
CDR3 length: 14
CDR3 protein: CASSTTSGRVEQYF
CDR3 DNA: TGTGCCAGCAGTACGACTAGCGGGAGAGTCGAGCAGTACTTC

clone size: few
D gene: NA
V gene: TRBV6-6
J gene: TRBJ2-3
CDR3 length: 13
CDR3 protein: CASSLGHTDTQYF
CDR3 DNA: TGTGCCAGCAGTCTGGGACACACAGATACGCAGTATTTT

clone size: many
D gene: NA
V gene: TRBV12-3/TRBV12-4
J gene: TRBJ2-3
CDR3 length: 12
CDR3 protein: CASSLSLDTQYF
CDR3 DNA: TGTGCCAGCAGTTTATCATTAGATACGCAGTATTTT

clone size: many
D gene: NA
V gene: TRBV6-5
J gene: TRBJ2-2
CDR3 length: 14
CDR3 protein: CASRRGGTGGELFF
CDR3 DNA: TGTGCCAGCAGAAGGGGGGGGACGGGCGGGGAGCTGTTTTTT

clone size: NA
D gene: NA
V gene: TRBV27
J gene: TRBJ1-2
CDR3 length: 14
CDR3 protein: CASSWADKGYGYTF
CDR3 DNA: TGTGCCAGCAGTTGGGCGGACAAGGGCTATGGCTACACCTTC

clone size: few
D gene: NA
V gene: TRBV5-1
J gene: TRBJ2-1
CDR3 length: 15
CDR3 protein: CASRGIQVNYNEQFF
CDR3 DNA: TGCGCCAGCAGGGGTATCCAGGTAAACTACAATGAGCAGTTCTTC

clone size: NA
D gene: TRBD2
V gene: TRBV7-2
J gene: TRBJ2-7
CDR3 length: 15
CDR3 protein: CASSLRGRASYEQYF
CDR3 DNA: TGTGCCAGCAGCTTACGGGGGAGGGCCTCCTACGAGCAGTACTTC

clone size: many
D gene: NA
V gene: TRBV7-2
J gene: TRBJ2-1
CDR3 length: 14
CDR3 protein: CASSIRPPGGEQFF
CDR3 DNA: TGTGCCAGCAGCATACGACCGCCGGGTGGTGAGCAGTTCTTC

clone size: many
D gene: NA
V gene: TRBV11-3
J gene: TRBJ2-1
CDR3 length: 16
CDR3 protein: CASSLGGGLQYNEQFF
CDR3 DNA: TGTGCCAGCAGCTTAGGGGGTGGCTTACAGTACAATGAGCAGTTCTTC

clone size: many
D gene: NA
V gene: TRBV10-3
J gene: TRBJ2-1
CDR3 length: 14
CDR3 protein: CAISEGFSYNEQFF
CDR3 DNA: TGTGCCATCAGTGAGGGGTTCTCCTACAATGAGCAGTTCTTC

clone size: many
D gene: NA
V gene: TRBV6-6
J gene: TRBJ2-3
CDR3 length: 12
CDR3 protein: CASSYDLGTQYF
CDR3 DNA: TGTGCCAGCAGTTACGATCTGGGGACGCAGTATTTT

clone size: many
D gene: TRBD1
V gene: TRBV11-2
J gene: TRBJ2-7
CDR3 length: 15
CDR3 protein: CASSLEGGLTYEQYF
CDR3 DNA: TGTGCCAGCAGCTTAGAAGGGGGCCTAACCTACGAGCAGTACTTC

clone size: many
D gene: TRBD2
V gene: TRBV7-8
J gene: TRBJ2-1
CDR3 length: 19
CDR3 protein: CASSSPRARRLAGNNEQFF
CDR3 DNA: TGTGCCAGCAGCAGCCCCAGGGCTCGTCGGCTAGCGGGGAACAATGAGCAGTTCTTC

clone size: many
D gene: NA
V gene: TRBV6-6
J gene: TRBJ2-3
CDR3 length: 13
CDR3 protein: CASQRKDTDTQYF
CDR3 DNA: TGTGCCAGTCAGCGGAAGGATACAGATACGCAGTATTTT

clone size: NA
D gene: NA
V gene: TRBV21-1
J gene: TRBJ2-2
CDR3 length: 14
CDR3 protein: CASSISMGTGELFF
CDR3 DNA: TGTGCCAGCAGCATATCAATGGGGACCGGGGAGCTGTTTTTT

clone size: few
D gene: TRBD1
V gene: TRBV7-8
J gene: TRBJ2-7
CDR3 length: 16
CDR3 protein: CASTPWGQNMIYEQYF
CDR3 DNA: TGTGCCAGCACCCCTTGGGGACAGAACATGATCTACGAGCAGTACTTC

clone size: many
D gene: NA
V gene: TRBV5-5
J gene: TRBJ1-6
CDR3 length: 13
CDR3 protein: CASIGAANSPLHF
CDR3 DNA: TGTGCCAGCATTGGGGCAGCCAATTCACCCCTCCACTTT

clone size: few
D gene: NA
V gene: TRBV28
J gene: TRBJ1-5
CDR3 length: 17
CDR3 protein: CASSRAGRVESNQPQHF
CDR3 DNA: TGTGCCAGCAGCCGTGCCGGACGGGTCGAGAGCAATCAGCCCCAGCATTTT

clone size: few
D gene: NA
V gene: TRBV28
J gene: TRBJ2-7
CDR3 length: 15
CDR3 protein: CASSLPGRIPYEQYF
CDR3 DNA: TGTGCCAGCAGTTTACCCGGGCGGATCCCCTACGAGCAGTACTTC

clone size: many
D gene: NA
V gene: TRBV6-5
J gene: TRBJ2-2
CDR3 length: 15
CDR3 protein: CASIRSGQTTGELFF
CDR3 DNA: TGTGCCAGCATTAGGTCTGGACAGACCACCGGGGAGCTGTTTTTT

clone size: many
D gene: TRBD1
V gene: TRBV5-1
J gene: TRBJ1-2
CDR3 length: 15
CDR3 protein: CASSLEGTGRRNITF
CDR3 DNA: TGCGCCAGCAGCTTGGAAGGGACAGGGCGTCGTAACATCACCTTC

clone size: many
D gene: NA
V gene: TRBV29-1
J gene: TRBJ2-3
CDR3 length: 16
CDR3 protein: CSVDYRQYSSTDTQYF
CDR3 DNA: TGCAGCGTGGACTATAGACAGTATTCTAGCACAGATACGCAGTATTTT

clone size: NA
D gene: NA
V gene: TRBV20-1
J gene: TRBJ2-1
CDR3 length: 12
CDR3 protein: CSARDFGDEQFF
CDR3 DNA: TGCAGTGCTAGAGATTTCGGGGATGAGCAGTTCTTC

clone size: many
D gene: NA
V gene: TRBV4-3
J gene: TRBJ1-2
CDR3 length: 15
CDR3 protein: CASSQATGLNYGYTF
CDR3 DNA: TGCGCCAGCAGCCAAGCGACGGGTCTAAACTATGGCTACACCTTC

clone size: many
D gene: TRBD2
V gene: TRBV20-1
J gene: TRBJ2-3
CDR3 length: 14
CDR3 protein: CSASMLAGVDTQYF
CDR3 DNA: TGCAGTGCTAGTATGCTAGCGGGAGTAGATACGCAGTATTTT

clone size: many
D gene: NA
V gene: TRBV11-3
J gene: TRBJ2-5
CDR3 length: 14
CDR3 protein: CASSLVTGWETQYF
CDR3 DNA: TGTGCCAGCAGCTTAGTAACGGGGTGGGAGACCCAGTACTTC

clone size: few
D gene: NA
V gene: TRBV20-1
J gene: TRBJ2-7
CDR3 length: 14
CDR3 protein: CSAQKTATWGEQYF
CDR3 DNA: TGCAGTGCCCAGAAGACAGCCACCTGGGGCGAGCAGTACTTC

clone size: many
D gene: NA
V gene: TRBV20-1
J gene: TRBJ2-5
CDR3 length: 15
CDR3 protein: CSARVGKGPQETQYF
CDR3 DNA: TGCAGTGCTAGAGTTGGAAAGGGTCCCCAAGAGACCCAGTACTTC

clone size: few
D gene: NA
V gene: TRBV12-3/TRBV12-4
J gene: TRBJ1-1
CDR3 length: 13
CDR3 protein: CASSLSGKGEAFF
CDR3 DNA: TGTGCCAGCAGTTTATCGGGAAAAGGTGAAGCTTTCTTT

clone size: many
D gene: NA
V gene: TRBV7-9
J gene: TRBJ1-6
CDR3 length: 13
CDR3 protein: CASSLAGTNTLHF
CDR3 DNA: TGTGCCAGCAGCTTAGCCGGGACAAATACCCTCCACTTT

clone size: many
D gene: NA
V gene: TRBV20-1
J gene: TRBJ2-4
CDR3 length: 14
CDR3 protein: CSASPELAKNIQYF
CDR3 DNA: TGCAGTGCTAGCCCTGAACTAGCCAAAAACATTCAGTACTTC

clone size: medium-sized
D gene: NA
V gene: TRBV27
J gene: TRBJ1-4
CDR3 length: 16
CDR3 protein: CASSIYPSRVGEKLFF
CDR3 DNA: TGTGCCAGCAGTATCTACCCGTCCCGGGTAGGTGAAAAACTGTTTTTT

clone size: many
D gene: NA
V gene: TRBV20-1
J gene: TRBJ1-3
CDR3 length: 13
CDR3 protein: CSARGDSGNTIYF
CDR3 DNA: TGCAGTGCTAGAGGGGACTCTGGAAACACCATATATTTT

clone size: NA
D gene: NA
V gene: TRBV15
J gene: TRBJ1-2
CDR3 length: 14
CDR3 protein: CATSRDPVVYGYTF
CDR3 DNA: TGTGCCACCAGCAGAGATCCCGTGGTTTATGGCTACACCTTC

clone size: many
D gene: TRBD2
V gene: TRBV12-3/TRBV12-4
J gene: TRBJ2-1
CDR3 length: 15
CDR3 protein: CASSPLAGSYNEQFF
CDR3 DNA: TGTGCCAGCAGTCCTCTAGCGGGAAGCTACAATGAGCAGTTCTTC

clone size: many
D gene: TRBD1
V gene: TRBV5-1
J gene: TRBJ1-3
CDR3 length: 16
CDR3 protein: CASSPGQGSSGNTIYF
CDR3 DNA: TGCGCCAGCAGCCCGGGACAGGGAAGCTCTGGAAACACCATATATTTT

clone size: many
D gene: NA
V gene: TRBV3-1
J gene: TRBJ1-1
CDR3 length: 15
CDR3 protein: CASSQEGLRNTEAFF
CDR3 DNA: TGTGCCAGCAGCCAAGAAGGGCTAAGGAACACTGAAGCTTTCTTT

clone size: many
D gene: TRBD2
V gene: TRBV2
J gene: TRBJ2-5
CDR3 length: 17
CDR3 protein: CASSEGMASGSGETQYF
CDR3 DNA: TGTGCCAGCAGTGAAGGCATGGCTAGCGGGTCGGGAGAGACCCAGTACTTC

clone size: few
D gene: NA
V gene: TRBV3-1
J gene: TRBJ1-2
CDR3 length: 17
CDR3 protein: CASSQEGAWAADYGYTF
CDR3 DNA: TGTGCCAGCAGCCAAGAAGGCGCTTGGGCAGCAGACTATGGCTACACCTTC

clone size: many
D gene: NA
V gene: TRBV9
J gene: TRBJ1-6
CDR3 length: 16
CDR3 protein: CASSRRGGDNNSPLHF
CDR3 DNA: TGTGCCAGCAGCCGTCGGGGGGGGGATAATAATTCACCCCTCCACTTT

clone size: many
D gene: NA
V gene: TRBV10-3
J gene: TRBJ2-3
CDR3 length: 15
CDR3 protein: CAISEWGRDADTQYF
CDR3 DNA: TGTGCCATCAGTGAGTGGGGCAGGGATGCAGATACGCAGTATTTT

clone size: few
D gene: NA
V gene: TRBV15
J gene: TRBJ1-6
CDR3 length: 20
CDR3 protein: CATSRDRSLRGSSYNSPLHF
CDR3 DNA: TGTGCCACCAGCAGAGATCGATCTCTCAGAGGAAGCTCCTATAATTCACCCCTCCACTTT

clone size: NA
D gene: NA
V gene: TRBV20-1
J gene: TRBJ1-1
CDR3 length: 13
CDR3 protein: CSARKDRPTPAFF
CDR3 DNA: TGCAGTGCTAGGAAAGACCGCCCCACCCCGGCTTTCTTT

clone size: many
D gene: TRBD2
V gene: TRBV10-3
J gene: TRBJ2-7
CDR3 length: 12
CDR3 protein: CAIAGASGEQYF
CDR3 DNA: TGTGCCATCGCCGGGGCTAGCGGCGAGCAGTACTTC

clone size: few
D gene: NA
V gene: TRBV4-2
J gene: TRBJ2-3
CDR3 length: 16
CDR3 protein: CASSPRWGAYTDTQYF
CDR3 DNA: TGTGCCAGCAGCCCTCGTTGGGGGGCTTATACAGATACGCAGTATTTT

clone size: many
D gene: NA
V gene: TRBV15
J gene: TRBJ1-1
CDR3 length: 15
CDR3 protein: CATSRPTLGGTEAFF
CDR3 DNA: TGTGCCACCAGCAGACCCACCTTGGGGGGCACTGAAGCTTTCTTT

clone size: many
D gene: TRBD2
V gene: TRBV6-2/TRBV6-3
J gene: TRBJ2-3
CDR3 length: 14
CDR3 protein: CASRLGLAADTQYF
CDR3 DNA: TGTGCCAGCAGACTCGGACTAGCCGCAGATACGCAGTATTTT

clone size: many
D gene: TRBD1
V gene: TRBV7-6
J gene: TRBJ2-2
CDR3 length: 15
CDR3 protein: CASSLATGGTGELFF
CDR3 DNA: TGTGCCAGCAGCTTAGCGACAGGGGGTACCGGGGAGCTGTTTTTT

clone size: few
D gene: TRBD1
V gene: TRBV15
J gene: TRBJ2-3
CDR3 length: 15
CDR3 protein: CATSTRQGVTDTQYF
CDR3 DNA: TGTGCCACCAGCACAAGACAGGGGGTCACAGATACGCAGTATTTT

clone size: NA
D gene: TRBD1
V gene: TRBV5-5
J gene: TRBJ2-7
CDR3 length: 14
CDR3 protein: CASSLIGQGVEQYF
CDR3 DNA: TGTGCCAGCAGCTTGATTGGACAGGGCGTCGAGCAGTACTTC

clone size: few
D gene: TRBD1
V gene: TRBV20-1
J gene: TRBJ1-2
CDR3 length: 16
CDR3 protein: CSASGTGGGGTYGYTF
CDR3 DNA: TGCAGTGCTAGTGGGACAGGGGGAGGAGGTACCTATGGCTACACCTTC

clone size: many
D gene: NA
V gene: TRBV7-9
J gene: TRBJ1-5
CDR3 length: 13
CDR3 protein: CASSAQGGQPQHF
CDR3 DNA: TGTGCCAGCAGCGCTCAGGGCGGTCAGCCCCAGCATTTT

clone size: NA
D gene: NA
V gene: TRBV5-1
J gene: TRBJ2-5
CDR3 length: 13
CDR3 protein: CASSSSVGETQYF
CDR3 DNA: TGCGCCAGCAGCTCCAGCGTGGGGGAGACCCAGTACTTC

clone size: few
D gene: NA
V gene: TRBV24-1
J gene: TRBJ2-2
CDR3 length: 11
CDR3 protein: CATSVAGELFF
CDR3 DNA: TGTGCCACCAGTGTTGCCGGGGAGCTGTTTTTT

clone size: many
D gene: NA
V gene: TRBV5-1
J gene: TRBJ1-4
CDR3 length: 14
CDR3 protein: CASSLQSTNEKLFF
CDR3 DNA: TGCGCCAGCAGCTTGCAGTCAACTAATGAAAAACTGTTTTTT

clone size: many
D gene: NA
V gene: TRBV5-1
J gene: TRBJ2-1
CDR3 length: 18
CDR3 protein: CASSNSVGSRYSYNEQFF
CDR3 DNA: TGCGCCAGCAGTAACTCCGTCGGGAGCAGGTACTCCTACAATGAGCAGTTCTTC

clone size: many
D gene: NA
V gene: TRBV20-1
J gene: TRBJ2-7
CDR3 length: 13
CDR3 protein: CSALQGPSYEQYF
CDR3 DNA: TGCAGTGCTTTACAGGGACCCTCCTACGAGCAGTACTTC

clone size: many
D gene: NA
V gene: TRBV30
J gene: TRBJ2-1
CDR3 length: 14
CDR3 protein: CAWWGSGRANEQFF
CDR3 DNA: TGTGCCTGGTGGGGTAGCGGTAGAGCCAATGAGCAGTTCTTC

clone size: many
D gene: NA
V gene: TRBV2
J gene: TRBJ2-7
CDR3 length: 12
CDR3 protein: CASSEVRRVQYF
CDR3 DNA: TGTGCCAGCAGTGAAGTTCGGAGGGTGCAGTACTTC

clone size: few
D gene: NA
V gene: TRBV20-1
J gene: TRBJ1-2
CDR3 length: 13
CDR3 protein: CSASDRRAGGYTF
CDR3 DNA: TGCAGTGCTAGTGACAGGCGGGCGGGTGGCTACACCTTC